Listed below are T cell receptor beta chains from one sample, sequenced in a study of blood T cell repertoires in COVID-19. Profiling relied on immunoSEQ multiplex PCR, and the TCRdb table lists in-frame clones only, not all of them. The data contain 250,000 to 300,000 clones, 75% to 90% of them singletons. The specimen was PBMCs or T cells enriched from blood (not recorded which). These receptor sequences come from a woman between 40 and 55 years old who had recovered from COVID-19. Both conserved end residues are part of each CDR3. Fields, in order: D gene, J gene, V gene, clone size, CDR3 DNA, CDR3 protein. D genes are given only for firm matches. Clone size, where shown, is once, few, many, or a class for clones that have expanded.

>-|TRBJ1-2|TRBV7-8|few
TGTGCCAGCAGCTCGGCGGACAGCTATGGCTACACCTTC
CASSSADSYGYTF
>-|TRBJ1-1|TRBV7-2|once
TGTGCCAGCAGCTTAGCACAGAACACTGAAGCTTTCTTT
CASSLAQNTEAFF
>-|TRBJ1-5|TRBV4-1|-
TGCGCCAGCAGCCAAGATCAGCGTCAGCCCCAGCATTTT
CASSQDQRQPQHF
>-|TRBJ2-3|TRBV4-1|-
TGCGCCAGCAGCCAACATGCGGATCTCACAGATACGCAGTATTTT
CASSQHADLTDTQYF
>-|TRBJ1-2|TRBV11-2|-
TGTGCCAGCAGCTCCCTCAAAGGCCCGGGTTCTAATGGCTACACCTTC
CASSSLKGPGSNGYTF
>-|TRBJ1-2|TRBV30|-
TGTGCCTGGAGTGCCGACTCCCTATTATATGGCTACACCTTC
CAWSADSLLYGYTF
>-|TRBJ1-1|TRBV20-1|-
TGCTGGGCGGGAACGAACACTGAAGCTTTCTTT
CWAGTNTEAFF
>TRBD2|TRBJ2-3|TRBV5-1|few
TGCGCCAGCAATCGCGGGGGGAGCACAGATACGCAGTATTTT
CASNRGGSTDTQYF
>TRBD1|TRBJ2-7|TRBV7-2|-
TGTGCCAGCAGCCTTCGACAGGGCGTGCGCGAGCAGTACTTC
CASSLRQGVREQYF
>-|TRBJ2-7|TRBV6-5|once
TGTGCCAGCAGGACCTATAGGGGCCTACTCGAGCAGTACTTC
CASRTYRGLLEQYF
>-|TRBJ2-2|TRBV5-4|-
TGTGCCAGCAGCATAGGAGGGGGCACGAACACCGGGGAGCTGTTTTTT
CASSIGGGTNTGELFF
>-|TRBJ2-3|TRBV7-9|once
TGTGCCAGCAGCTTCGGAGAAGATACGCAGTATTTT
CASSFGEDTQYF
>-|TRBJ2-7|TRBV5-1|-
TGCGCCAGCAGCTTGGGGTTGACAGAATCCTACGAGCAGTACTTC
CASSLGLTESYEQYF
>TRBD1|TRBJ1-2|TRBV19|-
TGTGCCAGTACGGGAACGGACAGGGGATCCTATGGCTACACCTTC
CASTGTDRGSYGYTF
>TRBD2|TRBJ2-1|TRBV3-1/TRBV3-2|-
TGTGCCAGCAGCCAAGGCCCGACTAGCGGGAATGAGCAGTTCTTC
CASSQGPTSGNEQFF
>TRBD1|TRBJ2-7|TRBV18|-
TGTGCCAGCTCACGGGACAGGGCCGAGCAGTACTTC
CASSRDRAEQYF
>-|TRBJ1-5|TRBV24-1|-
TGTGCCACCAGTGAGGGAGGGATGGGACGGAATCAGCCCCAGCATTTT
CATSEGGMGRNQPQHF
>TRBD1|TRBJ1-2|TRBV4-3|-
TGCGCCAGCAGCCAAGACGGCACAGGGGAACATGGCTACACCTTC
CASSQDGTGEHGYTF
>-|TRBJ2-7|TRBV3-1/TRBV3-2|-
TGTGCCAGCAGCCAGGCCAGGGACTCCCCGCAGTACTTC
CASSQARDSPQYF
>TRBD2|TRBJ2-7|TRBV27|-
TGTGCCAGCAGTTTAATAGCGGGACTAACCTACGAGCAGTACTTC
CASSLIAGLTYEQYF
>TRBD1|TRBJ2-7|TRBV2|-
TGTGCCAGCAGTCCCGGGACAGGGACTGGCTACGAGCAGTACTTC
CASSPGTGTGYEQYF
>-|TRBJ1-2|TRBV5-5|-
TGTGCCAGCAGCTTCCGGACAGAAGGCTACACCTTC
CASSFRTEGYTF
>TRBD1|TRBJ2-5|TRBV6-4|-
TGTGCCAGCAGTTTAACAGGGGGCCGAGAGACCCAGTACTTC
CASSLTGGRETQYF
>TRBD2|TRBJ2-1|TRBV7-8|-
TGTGCCAGCAGCAGAGGACTAGCGGCTTCCTCCTACAATGAGCAGTTCTTC
CASSRGLAASSYNEQFF
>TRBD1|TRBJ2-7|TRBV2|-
TGTGCCAGCAGCTGGACAGGGCCTCCTCGGGGCAAGCAGTACTTC
CASSWTGPPRGKQYF
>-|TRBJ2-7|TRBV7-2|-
TGTGCCAGCAGCTTAGATGCAGGGTTGGGCGAGCAGTACTTC
CASSLDAGLGEQYF
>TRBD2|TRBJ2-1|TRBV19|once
TGTGCCAGTAGTATAAGAGGACTAGCGGGAAATGAGCAGTTCTTC
CASSIRGLAGNEQFF
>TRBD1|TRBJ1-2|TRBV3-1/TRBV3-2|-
TGTGCCAGTGGACAGGGGGGTGGCTACACCTTC
CASGQGGGYTF
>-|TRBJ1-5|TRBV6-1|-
TGTGCCAGCAGTGACAGGGTGGGCAATCAGCCCCAGCATTTT
CASSDRVGNQPQHF
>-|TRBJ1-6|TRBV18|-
TGTGCCAGCTCACCACCACACGGGGGATATTCACCCCTCCACTTT
CASSPPHGGYSPLHF
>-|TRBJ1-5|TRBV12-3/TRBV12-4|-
TGTGCCAGTGCCGGACAGCTGAATCAGCCCCAGCATTTT
CASAGQLNQPQHF
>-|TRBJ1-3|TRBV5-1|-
TGCGCCAGCAGCCTTGGGGCCGCGGAGGGAAACACCATATATTTT
CASSLGAAEGNTIYF